The rows below give T cell receptor beta chains drawn from one sample of a study of blood T cell repertoires in COVID-19. Libraries were prepared by immunoSEQ multiplex PCR; TCRdb keeps only in-frame clonotypes and omits some of them. The table shows roughly 130,000 clones, with about four fifths occurring only once. The sequenced material came from peripheral blood. The receptors stem from a woman aged 50 to 60 with acute or convalescent COVID-19. CDR3s include the opening cysteine and the closing phenylalanine or tryptophan. A D gene is named only where the DNA matches it firmly. Clone size is shown for a subset of rows, as once, few, many or a class of expanded clone.

>16|TRBD1|TRBJ1-2|TRBV19|NA
CASRRAQGHSSAGYTF
TGTGCCAGTAGAAGGGCACAGGGGCACTCTTCGGCCGGCTACACCTTC
>14|TRBD2|TRBJ2-3|TRBV11-2|NA
CASSLDGGGDTQYF
TGTGCCAGCAGCTTAGACGGGGGGGGAGATACGCAGTATTTT
>15|TRBD1|TRBJ1-1|TRBV6-5|NA
CATLAGTAVRTEAFF
TGTGCCACACTCGCCGGGACAGCCGTTCGTACTGAAGCTTTCTTT
>21|NA|TRBJ2-7|TRBV23-1|once
CASSRHPRGQHTAPISYEQYF
TGCGCCAGCAGTCGCCACCCCAGGGGTCAGCATACAGCCCCGATCTCCTACGAGCAGTACTTC
>19|TRBD2|TRBJ2-1|TRBV9|NA
CASSVDSLAGTSSYNEQFF
TGTGCCAGCAGCGTAGATAGTCTAGCGGGGACGAGCTCCTACAATGAGCAGTTCTTC
>14|NA|TRBJ2-7|TRBV29-1|NA
CSVENRPNSYEQYF
TGCAGCGTTGAGAACAGGCCGAACTCCTACGAGCAGTACTTC
>16|NA|TRBJ1-1|TRBV6-5|NA
CASSYRSSGVNTEAFF
TGTGCCAGCAGTTACCGATCCTCAGGGGTGAACACTGAAGCTTTCTTT
>13|NA|TRBJ1-2|TRBV7-2|few
CASTPRAGERYTF
TGTGCCAGCACCCCCCGGGCAGGGGAACGCTACACCTTC
>14|TRBD1|TRBJ1-6|TRBV18|once
CASSPSTGSPPLHF
TGTGCCAGCTCACCGTCGACAGGGAGTCCACCCCTCCACTTT
>15|NA|TRBJ1-6|TRBV30|NA
CAWSGGGSYNSPLHF
TGTGCCTGGAGTGGGGGGGGCTCCTATAATTCACCCCTCCACTTT
>15|NA|TRBJ2-1|TRBV5-1|NA
CASSPAVTSYNEQFF
TGCGCCAGCAGCCCCGCGGTCACATCCTACAATGAGCAGTTCTTC
>14|TRBD1|TRBJ2-7|TRBV6-5|NA
CASRLGQGVHEQYF
TGTGCCAGCAGGCTGGGACAGGGGGTCCACGAGCAGTACTTC
>15|TRBD2|TRBJ2-3|TRBV12-5|NA
CASAPATSGADSYVF
TGTGCTAGTGCCCCGGCTACTAGCGGGGCGGACTCGTATGTCTTT
>16|TRBD2|TRBJ2-2|TRBV5-1|NA
CASRPGTNGNTGELFF
TGCGCCAGCAGACCAGGGACTAATGGGAACACCGGGGAGCTGTTTTTT
>14|TRBD2|TRBJ2-5|TRBV19|few
CASTDRGGRETQYF
TGTGCCAGTACCGACCGGGGGGGCCGGGAGACCCAGTACTTC
>19|TRBD1|TRBJ1-6|TRBV7-2|NA
CASSYRGSLGLGFNSPLHF
TGTGCCAGCAGCTACAGGGGGTCTCTAGGTTTGGGTTTTAATTCACCCCTCCACTTT
>15|TRBD1|TRBJ1-6|TRBV2|NA
CASCKRDRVGSPLHF
TGTGCCAGCTGTAAACGGGACAGAGTCGGTTCACCCCTCCACTTT
>16|TRBD1|TRBJ1-2|TRBV7-8|NA
CASSLNGGQARYGYTF
TGTGCCAGCAGCTTAAACGGGGGACAGGCGCGCTATGGCTACACCTTC
>15|TRBD1|TRBJ1-3|TRBV14|NA
CASSPSGTGGNTIYF
TGTGCCAGCAGCCCATCCGGGACAGGGGGAAACACCATATATTTT
>20|NA|TRBJ1-5|TRBV27|NA
CASSKKTARGVDFGNQPQHF
TGTGCCAGCAGCAAAAAGACTGCTCGTGGCGTCGATTTCGGCAATCAGCCCCAGCATTTT
>12|NA|TRBJ1-5|TRBV19|once
CASSPPGLAQHF
TGTGCCAGTAGCCCACCCGGACTGGCCCAGCATTTT
>15|TRBD1|TRBJ2-3|TRBV19|NA
CASSESTGPTDTQYF
TGTGCCAGTAGTGAATCGACAGGGCCGACAGATACGCAGTATTTT
>16|TRBD1|TRBJ2-5|TRBV23-1|NA
CASSQPAGTGQETQYF
TGCGCCAGCAGTCAACCAGCCGGGACAGGACAAGAGACCCAGTACTTC
>11|NA|TRBJ1-1|TRBV10-3|NA
CAISELSEAFF
TGTGCCATCAGCGAGTTATCTGAAGCTTTCTTT